This entry lists 26 T cell receptor beta chains sequenced from one sample in a study of blood T cells in healthy people across ages (dated by TCRdb to about 2015). Preparation of the library involved 5' RACE. Sequencing was performed on an Illumina HiSeq 2500. A second PCR of roughly 6 to 12 cycles was performed with a sample-barcoded 5' primer and a J-beta primer mix. In-frame beta chains were kept once TCRdb had trimmed the public reads at Q25 with fastp and called clones with MiXCR. Under each unique CDR3 protein, matching rows form one entry showing the most common genes and DNA. This sample is represented by 1 million or so distinct CDR3 sequences; over 35% of them were singletons. The top ten hold approximately 17% of the sample. Sequencing input: blood. These receptors all stem from a woman aged 55-70 years in good health.

This clonotype appeared a few times. The J gene is TRBJ2-5, the V gene TRBV5-4, with 9 bases lining up with TRBD2. Per the germline V gene, CDR1 is SGHNT and CDR2 is YYREEE (reference sequence). The CDR3 consists of 19 residues. V trimming: 0 bases; J trimming: 5 bases; junction bases outside the gene matches: 17. DNA of the CDR3: TGTGCCAGCAGCTTGGATCCTCCGACTAGCGGAGCCTTAGCGGAGACCCAGTACTTC. Translated, it gives CASSLDPPTSGALAETQYF.

V and J are TRBV29-1 and TRBJ1-2; D call uncertain. CDR3 size: 14 residues. Between the trimmed V and J ends, which lost 0 bases and 6 bases, there was a span of 14 bases. Germline V CDR1 and CDR2: SQVTM, ANQGSEA. The CDR3 here is CSVEDFRETDGYTF. CDR3 DNA sequence: TGCAGCGTTGAAGATTTTAGGGAAACAGATGGCTACACCTTC.

V gene TRBV3-1 combines with J gene TRBJ2-3; TRBD2 aligns across 7 bases. This CDR3 region has 15 residues. Germline V gene lookup returns CDR1 LGHDT and CDR2 YNNKEL (reference sequence). J gave up 4 bases and V 3 bases, and 7 bases lay outside the gene matches. In DNA form, the CDR3 reads TGTGCCAGCAGCCATGAAGCCGGGGGGTCAGATACGCAGTATTTT. Protein: CASSHEAGGSDTQYF.

V usage is TRBV3-1 and J usage is TRBJ2-1; tentatively, D is TRBD1 or TRBD2 (5 bases each). V was trimmed by 4 bases and J by 6 bases, leaving 7 bases between them. The germline CDR1 and CDR2 sequences are LGHDT and YNNKEL (reference sequence). CDR3 size: 12 residues. The CDR3 reads CASSPGANEQFF. DNA of the CDR3: TGTGCCAGCAGCCCCGGGGCCAATGAGCAGTTCTTC.

The genes are TRBV5-1 and TRBJ2-5; D may match TRBD1 or TRBD2 (5 bases each). Trimming left V 5 bases short and J 5 bases short, with 16 bases between. CDR1 SGHRS and CDR2 YFSETQ come from the germline V gene. This CDR3 contains 14 residues. CDR3 region: CASRPDPGSETQYF. CDR3 in DNA: TGCGCCAGCAGACCCGACCCAGGGAGCGAGACCCAGTACTTC. The variable domain in full, completed from reference TRBV5-1 and TRBJ2-5, reads KAGVTQTPRYLIKTRGQQVTLSCSPISGHRSVSWYQQTPGQGLQFLFEYFSETQRNKGNFPGRFSGRQFSNSRSEMNVSTLELGDSALYLCASRPDPGSETQYFGPGTRLLVL.

The rearrangement uses TRBV5-1 and TRBJ1-1; D might be TRBD1 (5 bases). V shed 1 base and J shed 4 bases, with 17 bases lying between them. Germline V gives CDR1 SGHRS, CDR2 YFSETQ. The CDR3 runs 16 residues. Here the CDR3 DNA reads TGCGCCAGCAGCTTGCCCGAAATCGGGGCGACCACTGAAGCTTTCTTT. It specifies CASSLPEIGATTEAFF.

The genes are TRBV28 and TRBJ1-5; D possibly corresponds to TRBD1 (6 bases). V was cut by 5 bases and J by 7 bases, with 15 bases left in between. The germline V gene has CDR1 MDHEN and CDR2 SYDVKM. This CDR3 has 14 amino acids. The CDR3 sequence: CASSGDRFNQPQHF. The CDR3 nucleotides read TGTGCCAGCAGTGGAGACAGGTTCAACCAGCCCCAGCATTTT.

This clonotype has at least ten counts. This chain connects TRBV15 to TRBJ2-3; D gene unclear. The CDR3 sequence is 13 residues long. Trimming removed 4 bases from V and 3 bases from J, with 8 bases in between. Germline loops: CDR1 LNHNV, CDR2 YYDKDF (reference sequence). CDR3 residues: CATSKSPTDTQYF. CDR3 DNA sequence: TGTGCCACCAGCAAGTCGCCAACAGATACGCAGTATTTT.

V usage is TRBV6-1 and J usage is TRBJ2-1; a weak D match, TRBD1 (5 bases). Matching the DNA end better, TRBJ2-7 makes the J call doubtful. The CDR3 is 15 amino acids. CDR1 and CDR2 from the germline V gene are MNHNS and SASEGT. The CDR3 DNA sequence: TGTGCCAGCAGTGGAGCAGGGCCTTCCTACAATGAGCAGTACTTC. It yields the protein CASSGAGPSYNEQYF.

The rearrangement joins TRBV21-1 to TRBJ2-5; TRBD2 reflects the table's D call only, with no check against the DNA. TRBV21-1 is reported as a pseudogene. This CDR3 contains 16 residues. CDR3 sequence reads: CASSGRGMGNQETQYF. The CDR3 nucleotides read TGTGCCAGCAGCGGGAGGGGGATGGGAAACCAAGAGACCCAGTACTTC.

The chain recombines TRBV5-4 with TRBJ1-4, with unresolved D. This CDR3 spans 15 amino acids. Trimming cost V 2 bases and J 0 bases, with 8 bases left between them. The germline V gene encodes CDR1 SGHNT and CDR2 YYREEE (reference sequence). The CDR3 sequence is CASSLQMSTNEKLFF. The CDR3 region has the DNA TGTGCCAGCAGCTTACAAATGTCAACTAATGAAAAACTGTTTTTT.

This clonotype showed up just a few times. This chain joins TRBV9 and TRBJ2-7, with D tentatively TRBD1 (6 bases). This CDR3 is built from 12 residues. V lost 4 bases and J 6 bases, leaving 11 bases between the germline ends. The V gene's germline CDR1 is SGDLS and CDR2 YYNGEE. CDR3 protein: CASSQEGGEQYF. CDR3 coding DNA: TGTGCCAGCAGCCAAGAAGGGGGCGAGCAGTACTTC.

The chain carries TRBV20-1 and TRBJ2-1; no definite D call. The CDR3 covers 14 residues. Germline lookup yields CDR1 DFQATT and CDR2 SNEGSKA (reference sequence). Deletions cut 4 bases from V and 2 bases from J, with 12 bases between. The CDR3 protein is CSAIFRRTYNEQFF. In nucleotides, the CDR3 is TGCAGTGCTATTTTCAGGAGAACCTACAATGAGCAGTTCTTC.

This clonotype was counted between two and nine times. The chain employs TRBV6-6 and TRBJ1-2; 7 bases are a match to TRBD1. This CDR3 spans 12 amino acids. Germline CDR1 reads MNHNY; CDR2 reads SVGAGI (reference sequence). The J segment lost 6 bases and the V segment lost 4 bases, leaving 2 bases of the junction unmatched. CDR3 sequence (DNA): TGTGCCAGCAGTTTCCAGGGGGATGGCTACACCTTC. As protein: CASSFQGDGYTF.

The genes are TRBV20-1 and TRBJ2-7; a possible D gene is TRBD2 (6 bases). Germline CDR1 DFQATT, CDR2 SNEGSKA (reference sequence). The CDR3 spans 13 residues. Trimming stripped 6 bases from V and 4 bases from J, with 16 bases between. The CDR3 nucleotides read TGCAGTGCCCAGGCGGCGGGACGTTACGAGCAGTACTTC. It is translated as CSAQAAGRYEQYF.

This clonotype was found once. With a much larger clone just one base away, this may be a read error. This rearrangement joins TRBV20-1 to TRBJ2-3; D remains ambiguous. Germline V CDR1 and CDR2: DFQATT, SNEGSKA (reference sequence). The CDR3 totals 11 residues. The V gene lost 5 bases and the J gene lost 6 bases, with 9 bases spanning the gap. The CDR3, as DNA: TGCAGTGCTGGAGCCCCGGATACGCAGTATTTT. This codes for CSAGAPDTQYF.

The chain couples TRBV25-1 to TRBJ2-1; no clear D. V lost 4 bases and J lost 3, with 19 bases in between. This CDR3 contains 17 residues. CDR1 MGHDK and CDR2 SYGVNS come from the germline V gene. The CDR3 nucleotides are TGTGCCAGCAGTGGATCCACTACTCCTAGAGTCTACAATGAGCAGTTCTTC. It translates to CASSGSTTPRVYNEQFF. Based on the CDR3 plus reference TRBV25-1 and TRBJ2-1, the full variable domain is EADIYQTPRYLVIGTGKKITLECSQTMGHDKMYWYQQDPGMELHLIHYSYGVNSTEKGDLSSESTVSRIRTEHFPLTLESARPSHTSQYLCASSGSTTPRVYNEQFFGPGTRLTVL.

This chain joins TRBV28 and TRBJ2-4; 7 bases fit TRBD1. The J call may be in error: the DNA end matches TRBJ2-5 better. From germline, CDR1 is MDHEN and CDR2 SYDVKM. The CDR3 has 16 amino acids. The CDR3 DNA is TGTGCCAGCAGTTCACCAACTGACAGGGTCGGAGAGACCCAGTACTTC. Residues: CASSSPTDRVGETQYF.

This clonotype was picked up many times. The chain recombines TRBV25-1 with TRBJ2-4; D might be TRBD2 (5 bases). CDR1 and CDR2 from the germline V gene are MGHDK and SYGVNS. The V end lost 4 bases, the J end lost 2 bases, and 6 bases lay between the germline ends. This CDR3 has 13 residues. Here the CDR3 DNA reads TGTGCCAGCAGTGGGGAGACCAAAAACATTCAGTACTTC. This sequence encodes CASSGETKNIQYF.

The rearrangement joins TRBV10-3 to TRBJ2-7; D is unclear. CDR3 length equals 14 residues. CDR1 and CDR2 from the germline V gene are ENHRY and SYGVKD. Trimming pared 2 bases from V and 7 bases from J, leaving 15 bases between. CDR3 nucleotides: TGTGCCATCAGTGAGACCGCGGTGGGTTGGGAGCAGTACTTC. Protein sequence: CAISETAVGWEQYF.

This clonotype was found once. The chain is built from TRBV7-9 and TRBJ2-1, with 12 bases aligning to TRBD2. CDR1 is SEHNR and CDR2 is FQNEAQ in the germline V gene (reference sequence). The length of the CDR3 is 15 residues. Trimming took 7 bases from V and 8 from J; bases not matched to a gene: 9. CDR3 sequence (DNA): TGTGCCAGCATAAGTGAGACTAGCGGGAGCCATGAGCAGTTCTTC. It codes for CASISETSGSHEQFF.

This clonotype was recorded a few times. The chain uses TRBV11-1 and TRBJ2-1; the match to TRBD2 covers 10 bases. Germline CDR1 reads SGHAT; CDR2 reads FQDESV (reference sequence). The CDR3 spans 16 residues. With 5 bases clipped from V and 5 bases from J, the junction kept 9 bases outside the gene matches. The CDR3 DNA sequence: TGTGCCAGCAGCCAAGTAGGTAGCGGGAGGAACAATGAGCAGTTCTTC. Its protein is CASSQVGSGRNNEQFF.

CDR3 in amino acids: CATTSGTVSYEQYF. The CDR3 DNA follows: TGTGCCACTACCTCCGGGACAGTTTCCTACGAGCAGTACTTC. The chain employs TRBV2 and TRBJ2-7; 7 positions agree with TRBD1. The CDR3 covers 14 residues. The V and J ends lost 10 bases and 1 base, in that order; junction bases with no gene match: 10. CDR1 is SNHLY, CDR2 FYNNEI, per germline. The whole variable domain, remainder taken from reference TRBV2 and TRBJ2-7, is EPEVTQTPSHQVTQMGQEVILRCVPISNHLYFYWYRQILGQKVEFLVSFYNNEISEKSEIFDDQFSVERPDGSNFTLKIRSTKLEDSAMYFCATTSGTVSYEQYFGPGTRLTVT.

This clonotype has a handful of counts. J is TRBJ2-7 and V is TRBV29-1; 10 nucleotides line up with TRBD2. The germline V gene encodes CDR1 SQVTM and CDR2 ANQGSEA. This CDR3 contains 13 residues. V lost 5 bases and J lost 7; bases outside the gene matches: 8. Here the CDR3 DNA reads TGCAGCGTTCTGAGACTAGCGGGTAATGAGCAGTACTTC. It translates to CSVLRLAGNEQYF.

The chain combines TRBV12-3 or TRBV12-4 with TRBJ2-3; D could derive from TRBD1 or TRBD2 (6 bases each). The CDR3 loop spans 16 amino acids. V lost 7 bases and J 4 bases, leaving 21 bases between the germline ends. CDR3 sequence reads: CASTSRGHGASDTQYF. The CDR3, as DNA: TGTGCCAGCACCTCACGGGGGCACGGGGCCTCAGATACGCAGTATTTT.

This chain joins TRBV29-1 and TRBJ2-7; 7 bases map to TRBD2. The J call may be in error: the DNA end matches TRBJ2-1 better. This CDR3 region has 14 residues. Per germline, CDR1 SQVTM and CDR2 ANQGSEA. DNA of the CDR3: TGCAGCGTGACGGGAGGTGCACGGGATGGTGAGCAGTTCTTC. It codes for CSVTGGARDGEQFF.